This T cell receptor (beta chain) was sequenced during a study of cytomegalovirus exposure and HLA in healthy donors. Study-wide background: T cells numbering some 170 million yielded some 100 million unique TCR beta sequences in an earlier analysis.

Primers included in the PCR were 60 Vbeta and 13 Jbeta primers. Profiling relied on immunoSEQ multiplex PCR, and the TCRdb table lists in-frame clones only, not all of them. The table includes roughly 200,000 clones, about four fifths detected once. General study findings and limits: Sequencing had likely introduced a cluster of highly shared sequence variants as an artifact. A later analysis reportedly found fewer N-insertions in an Asian-associated ancestry cluster than the approximately 670-donor mean. Earlier analysis yielded a pattern in which most TCR beta V segments were productive about 90% or about 30% of the time.

Note on this clone: Its matching antigen is unknown.

This CDR3 is 15 amino acids long. The germline V gene encodes CDR1 MNHEY and CDR2 SMNVEV (reference sequence). Trimming removed 1 base from V and 2 bases from J, with 12 bases in between. This sequence was found in a man aged 30-40 years in good health and CMV-seronegative. The sequencing input was PBMCs. The V call is TRBV27, the J call TRBJ2-7; a weak D match, TRBD2 (5 bases). CDR3 sequence (DNA): TGTGCCAGCAGTTTATACGGGGATTCCACCTACGAGCAGTACTTC. Translating it yields CASSLYGDSTYEQYF.